This TCR beta chain originates from a study of T cells in localized non-small cell lung cancer. Details on this clone: Its antigen is unknown.

TCRdb's table, derived via immunoSEQ multiplex PCR, lists solely in-frame clones and lacks some. The table records 15,000 to 17,000 clones, over 75% of them present only once. This CDR3 comprises 15 residues. Trimming cost V 4 bases and J 7 bases; bases outside gene matches: 10. Germline CDR1 is SGHRS and CDR2 is YFSETQ. Study results and caveats: The appearance of a median about 62 of the top 100 tumor clones was seen in adjacent lung. Uninvolved adjacent lung had more T cell clonality than any other tissue, topping tumor. Sequencing covered just one tumor region, so heterogeneity cannot be ruled out.

The sequence was obtained from a male donor older than 55 with stage II lung adenocarcinoma. The starting material was peripheral blood mononuclear cells, obtained before any cancer treatment. The chain uses TRBV5-1 and TRBJ2-3; 9 bases are shared with TRBD2. CDR3 sequence: CASSMDSGRENTQYF. The CDR3 bases are TGCGCCAGCAGCATGGATAGCGGGAGAGAAAATACGCAGTATTTT.